This T cell receptor beta chain was obtained from a study of Ad26.COV2.S vaccination and SARS-CoV-2 variants. Overall study: Intramuscular Ad26.COV2.S doses were given once or twice, 56 days apart. Study-level points and caveats: Higher spike-specific TCR breadth was found in vaccine recipients than in placebo recipients.

With regard to this clone: Its antigen is still unknown. Compared with germline, one end of the junction differs, possibly owing to a read error.

From germline, CDR1 is MGHDK and CDR2 SYGVNS. The length of the CDR3 is 14 residues. Treatment specified: around 19 received Ad26.COV2.S at low or high dose, single or two shots; 5 received placebo; per-sample allocation not given. The investigators took samples on day 63 after the first vaccine or placebo injection. Sequencing was performed with immunoSEQ multiplex PCR; in TCRdb, only in-frame clones are kept and a portion is missing. The sample shows about 420,000 clones, roughly 90% of them seen only once. The TCR comes from a person between 18 and 65 years old who received the Ad26.COV2.S COVID-19 vaccine or a placebo. The source was peripheral blood, collected in a trial of Ad26.COV2.S vaccine versus placebo. J is TRBJ1-5 and V is TRBV25-1; 7 nucleotides line up with TRBD1. In DNA, the CDR3 is TGTGCCAGCCGTGAGACAGGGACTAATCAGCCCCAGCATTTT. Its translation: CASRETGTNQPQHF.